This TCR beta chain was documented in a study of blood T cell repertoires in COVID-19. Overall study context: Collection of acute and convalescent COVID-19 samples took place in the United States, Italy and Spain. The analysed material was cDNA or gDNA that came from T cells, B-cell-depleted T cells, or PBMCs.

The germline V gene encodes CDR1 SGHRS and CDR2 YFSETQ. The CDR3 spans 15 residues. Trimming at V came to 1 base and at J to 6 bases, leaving 7 bases not matched to a gene. Methods used by the authors: Reference gene primer amplification gave estimated nucleated cell counts. Sequencing used immunoSEQ multiplex PCR; TCRdb keeps in-frame clones, though not all of them. V, J and clone size are those of that table, while D and trimming were read from the DNA. The data contain 150,000 to 200,000 clones, approximately 88% of them singletons. The source of this sequence is a man between 60 and 70 years old with acute or convalescent COVID-19. The V call is TRBV5-1, the J call TRBJ1-2; 9 nucleotides match TRBD1. Sequenced input: peripheral blood. Written as DNA, the CDR3 is TGCGCCAGCAGCTTGTTCGGCGACAGGGGGAATGGCTACACCTTC. Its translation: CASSLFGDRGNGYTF.